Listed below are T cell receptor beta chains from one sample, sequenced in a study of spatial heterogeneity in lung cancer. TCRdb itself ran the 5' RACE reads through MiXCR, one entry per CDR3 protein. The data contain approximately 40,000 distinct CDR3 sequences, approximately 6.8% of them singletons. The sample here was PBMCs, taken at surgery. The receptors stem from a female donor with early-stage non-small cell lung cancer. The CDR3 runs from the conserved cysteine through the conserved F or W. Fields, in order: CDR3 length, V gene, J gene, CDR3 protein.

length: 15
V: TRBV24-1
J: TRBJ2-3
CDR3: CATSDKGGGSDTQYF

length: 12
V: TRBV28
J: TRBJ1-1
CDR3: CASSLPGGEAFF

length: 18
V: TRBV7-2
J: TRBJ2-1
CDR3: CASSLAALGAGGPSEQFF

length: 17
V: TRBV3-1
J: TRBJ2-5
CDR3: CASSQPLRRGLQETQYF

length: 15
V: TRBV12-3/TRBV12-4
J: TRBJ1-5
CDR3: CASRQGGQSNQPQHF

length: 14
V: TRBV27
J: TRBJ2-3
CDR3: CASSLRLAYDTQYF

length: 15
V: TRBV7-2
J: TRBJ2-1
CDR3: CASSISGGGYNEQFF

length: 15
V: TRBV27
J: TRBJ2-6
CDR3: CASSVSGAGANVLTF

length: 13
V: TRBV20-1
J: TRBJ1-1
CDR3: CSARGGPNTEAFF

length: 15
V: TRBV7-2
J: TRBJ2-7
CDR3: CASSRTGTGPYEQYF

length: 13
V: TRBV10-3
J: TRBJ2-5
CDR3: CAISERNGETQYF

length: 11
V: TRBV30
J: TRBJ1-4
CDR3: CAWSNNEKLFF

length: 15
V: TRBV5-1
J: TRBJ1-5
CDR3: CASSLGGVKNQPQHF

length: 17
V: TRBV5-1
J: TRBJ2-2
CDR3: CASSFGPRAADPGELFF

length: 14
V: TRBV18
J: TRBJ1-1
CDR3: CASSPGKEGTEAFF

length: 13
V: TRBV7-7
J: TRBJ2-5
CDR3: CASSFASQETQYF

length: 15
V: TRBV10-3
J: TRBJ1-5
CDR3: CAISDSDRGYQPQHF

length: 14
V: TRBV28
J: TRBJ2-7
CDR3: CASGMEGATYEQYF

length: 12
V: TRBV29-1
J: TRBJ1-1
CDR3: CSVVPGDSEAFF

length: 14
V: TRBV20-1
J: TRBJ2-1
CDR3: CSARSQGAENEQFF

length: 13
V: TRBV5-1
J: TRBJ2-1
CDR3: CASSLGAFQEQFF

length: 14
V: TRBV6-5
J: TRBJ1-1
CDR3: CASSPQIMNTEAFF

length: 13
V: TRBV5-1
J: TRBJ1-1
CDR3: CASSPRSYTEAFF

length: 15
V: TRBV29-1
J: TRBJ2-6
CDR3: CSVEDRTSGANVLTF

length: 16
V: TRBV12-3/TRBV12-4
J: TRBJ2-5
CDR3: CASSPRQGLASRAQYF

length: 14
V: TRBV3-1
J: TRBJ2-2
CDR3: CASSPVEGSGELFF

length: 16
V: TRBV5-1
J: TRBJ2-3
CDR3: CASSRPQGGAANTQYF

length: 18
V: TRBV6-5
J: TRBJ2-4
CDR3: CASSYRELAGAAKNIQYF